The 3 T cell receptor beta chains given below trace back to one sample, sequenced in a study of T cell responses to AZD1222 COVID-19 vaccine. The data were produced by immunoSEQ multiplex PCR, yet TCRdb's version contains in-frame clones alone and is incomplete. The table has over 150,000 clones, around 90% seen once. The sequencing here drew on peripheral blood, taken on day 0 of AZD1222 vaccination. The receptor source for this set is an adult in good health.

The CDR3 loop reads CASSPPGRLAGGEQFF. CDR3 DNA: TGTGCCAGCTCACCACCAGGGAGACTAGCGGGTGGTGAGCAGTTCTTC. This chain uses TRBV18 with TRBJ2-1; TRBD2 matches 10 bases. CDR1 and CDR2 from the germline V gene are KGHSH and LQKENI. This CDR3 is 16 amino acids long. Losses at the gene ends were 0 bases for V and 9 bases for J; bases not matched to a gene: 8.

CDR3 sequence reads: CASSLSIGVTNYGYTF. Written as DNA, the CDR3 is TGTGCCAGCAGTTTATCGATCGGCGTTACTAACTATGGCTACACCTTC. The chain couples TRBV27 to TRBJ1-2; the D is unclear. Germline V gives CDR1 MNHEY, CDR2 SMNVEV (reference sequence). The germline V and J ends were trimmed by 0 bases and 0 bases, with 11 bases remaining between them. The CDR3 has 16 amino acids.

The chain couples TRBV19 to TRBJ1-5; possibly TRBD1 for D (5 bases). Germline loops: CDR1 LNHDA, CDR2 SQIVND (reference sequence). This CDR3 comprises 15 residues. V was trimmed by 3 bases and J by 1 base, leaving 10 bases between them. The CDR3 nucleotides read TGTGCCAGTAGTATCAGCAGGGTAAGCAATCAGCCCCAGCATTTT. This encodes CASSISRVSNQPQHF.